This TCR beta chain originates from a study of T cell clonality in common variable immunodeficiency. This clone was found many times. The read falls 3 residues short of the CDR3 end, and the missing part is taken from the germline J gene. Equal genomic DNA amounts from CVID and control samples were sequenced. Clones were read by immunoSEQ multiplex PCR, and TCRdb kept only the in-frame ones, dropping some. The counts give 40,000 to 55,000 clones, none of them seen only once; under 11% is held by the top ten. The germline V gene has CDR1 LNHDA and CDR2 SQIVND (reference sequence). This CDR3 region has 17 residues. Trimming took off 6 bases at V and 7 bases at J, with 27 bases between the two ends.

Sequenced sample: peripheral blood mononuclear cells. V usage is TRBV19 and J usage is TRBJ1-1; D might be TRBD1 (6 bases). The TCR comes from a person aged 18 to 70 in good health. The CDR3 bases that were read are TGTGCCAGTAGCCTTACCTGGGGACCAAGGGGGAGTTTTGAA. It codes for CASSLTWGPRGSFE. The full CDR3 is CASSLTWGPRGSFEAFF.